This TCR beta chain was sequenced in a study of T cell responses to AZD1222 COVID-19 vaccine. As concerns this clone: Its antigen is not known. Other DNA variants within this sample encode the same CDR3.

V lost 3 bases and J lost 2; bases outside the gene matches: 4. CDR1 is KGHSH and CDR2 is LQKENI in the germline V gene. The CDR3 has 14 residues. The study's findings and limits: Baseline seropositivity occurred in only a handful of AZD1222 recipients. Repertoires were sampled only after the peak T cell response.

TCRdb's copy holds only in-frame clones and misses some; the assay was immunoSEQ multiplex PCR. The top ten hold almost 4.5% of the sample, which has some 120,000 clones, 85% to 90% seen once. Sample: peripheral blood, taken 28 days after the second AZD1222 dose. The chain is built from TRBV18 and TRBJ2-7; 7 nucleotides match TRBD1. The source of this sequence is an adult who received the AZD1222 COVID-19 vaccine. CDR3 DNA sequence: TGTGCCAGCTCACCGCGACAGGGTACCTACGAGCAGTACTTC. This gives the protein CASSPRQGTYEQYF.